This TCR beta chain was sequenced in a study of T-cell memory formation after mild COVID-19. At the level of the study: Largely, TCR clusters stayed within a single donor.

The CDR3 is made up of 15 amino acids. J gave up 5 bases and V 1 base, and 6 bases lay outside the gene matches. The germline V gene encodes CDR1 MGHRA and CDR2 YSYEKL. Study-wide points: CD4+ contracting clones lay mainly in CM and EM, CD8+ ones in EMRA.

5'RACE, which relied on constant-segment primers, yielded TCR alpha and TCR beta cDNA libraries carrying sample barcodes and UMIs. Each CDR3 protein is one row after TCRdb ran MiXCR on the 5' RACE reads. This repertoire shows hundreds of thousands of distinct CDR3 sequences, 20% to 25% found once; its top ten account for around an eighth. Only a few counts were recorded for this clonotype. Its antigen is unknown. The clonotype was recovered from an adult woman who had mild COVID-19 (a few samples of this study predate the infection). Cell type and time point are not known. The V call is TRBV4-1, the J call TRBJ2-5; 8 nucleotides agree with TRBD2. Sequencing was performed on PBMCs or a T cell subset sorted from them (not recorded which). CDR3 loop: CASSQVFLAGETQYF. The DNA for the CDR3 is TGCGCCAGCAGCCAAGTGTTTCTAGCGGGTGAGACCCAGTACTTC.